This TCR beta chain was captured by sequencing in a study of blood T cells in healthy people across ages (dated by TCRdb to between 2015 and 2017). With respect to the entire study: In model experiments, template switching captured about one uniquely barcoded TCR beta cDNA molecule for every two T cells. The study measured age-related changes in TCR beta repertoire diversity using deep sequencing normalized with unique cDNA molecular identifiers. For two donors (one aged 18 to 30 and one aged 80 or older), the study analyzed two additional independent replicas of 1 million unique cDNA reads from the same blood draw. The donors were divided into four age groups: young (average around 17 years), middle-aged (almost 40), aged (about 60) and long-lived (approximately 74).

Inclusive of the bounding cysteine and phenylalanine, the CDR3 is 17 residues long. The entry retains the CDR3 DNA only, 51 bases that are in frame from base 1. After removal of 4 bases from V and 0 bases from J, the junction retains 7 bases not matched to a gene. The germline V gene specifies SGHVS as CDR1 and FQNEAQ as CDR2. Library prep was done by 5' RACE. The sequencer was an Illumina HiSeq 2500. A second PCR of about 6 to 12 cycles was run with a J-beta primer mix and a sample-barcoded 5' primer. A template-switch 5' adaptor carrying 12 random nucleotides introduced a unique molecular identifier onto each TCR beta cDNA molecule. Each sample yielded at least 2.5 million CDR3-containing paired-end reads. The Mint cDNA synthesis kit, primed by a TRBC-specific oligonucleotide, was used to synthesize first-strand cDNA from all RNA. Following uracil-DNA glycosylase treatment, all cDNA underwent a first 18-cycle PCR with the universal primers M1SS and BC2_uni_R. Processing in the source paper ran as follows. For normalization, 1 million high-quality reads, each with a distinct molecular identifier, were randomly selected from each sample. Instead of being binned into consensus sequences, reads that shared molecular identifiers were thrown out. CDR3 identification, clonotype clustering and error correction used MiTCR with a Q25 quality threshold and the strictest error-elimination algorithm. Lower-bound total TCR beta diversity was estimated with a nonparametric unseen species model using Euler transformation. TCRdb trimmed the raw reads at Q25, called clones with MiXCR and kept productive beta chains. Rows are combined by CDR3 protein, so each entry shows the most common genes and DNA. The V and J calls were determined by TCRdb, not by the authors. The sample contains 500,000 to 550,000 distinct CDR3 sequences, 24% of them found a single time. 8.7% of the sample rests with the top ten.

On this clonotype itself: Its antigen is not yet known. No per-base quality is available; no much larger clone lies one base away.

The donors were under 40 Caucasian individuals from Russia, aged roughly 6 to 100 years, who were systemically healthy. Approximately 11 milliliters of peripheral blood were drawn from each donor into EDTA-treated Vacutainer tubes. Ficoll-Paque density-gradient centrifugation was used to isolate PBMCs, with at least 6 million obtained per sample. Total RNA, at least 6 micrograms per sample, was extracted from PBMCs with Trizol reagent. The percentages of naive CD45RAhigh/CD27high T cells were determined by flow cytometry on a PBMC aliquot from every donor. Findings and caveats that apply to the study as a whole: Compared with the aged group, the long-lived group had more naive CD4+ T cells, fewer expanded clones and increased TCR diversity, a pattern suggesting age selection. As age increased, observed TCR beta diversity per million T cells dropped in a roughly linear way, and a significant reduction was already evident by age 40. Observed TCR beta diversity correlated strongly with the percentage of naive T cells measured by flow cytometry. Because the CMV infection status of the donors was unknown, age-related changes in expanded clonotypes may potentially have been confounded. Bulk unsorted PBMC profiling prevented conclusive comparison of naive and antigen-experienced compartments. Estimates of total diversity based on one million sequenced T cells were considered lower bounds and underestimates.

This sample was also put to use in a study of T cells of mothers and their children. The other study reports the following: The donors were nine systemically healthy Caucasian individuals, made up of three mothers and their six children. cDNA synthesis used all of the extracted RNA, with roughly 1.5 ug of RNA in each 15 ul reaction. In the second PCR, the M1S primer introduced both the sample barcodes and 2-4 random nucleotides. Over 10 million TCR beta CDR3 reads came from each mother, compared with about 3 million reads from each child. TCR recombination output is similarly shaped by thymic selection in related and unrelated pairs, with a minor effect exerted by inherited differences. Normalized repertoire overlap in related mother-child pairs was always slightly higher than in unrelated mother-child pairs, but the difference was never significant. No persistent microchimeric T cell clones were detected, at a sensitivity of roughly 96 clones per million clonotypes. Deep NGS was used in the study to compare the TCR beta repertoires of mothers and children and to look for features that separate related mother-child pairs from unrelated individuals. Mothers averaged roughly 36 +/- 4 years of age and children averaged around 10 +/- 4 years. After adapter ligation with NEBNext reagents, the libraries were sequenced on Illumina HiSeq 2000 with 100+100 nt paired-end reads. Mother and child libraries were prepared a month apart and sequenced in separate runs to prevent cross-contamination. For each donor, between roughly 450,000 and 2,200,000 distinct TCR beta clonotypes were identified. Naive TCR beta clonotypes were estimated from low-frequency clonotypes matched to each donor's FACS-determined naive share, without sorting.

The sequence joins TRBV7-8 to TRBJ2-1, and 9 bases in between align with TRBD2. Specimen: blood. This TCR derives from a boy younger than 18 in good health. The sequenced DNA: TGTGCCAGCAGCTACCCTAGCGGGGTGAGCTCCTACAATGAGCAGTTCTTC. It codes for CASSYPSGVSSYNEQFF.